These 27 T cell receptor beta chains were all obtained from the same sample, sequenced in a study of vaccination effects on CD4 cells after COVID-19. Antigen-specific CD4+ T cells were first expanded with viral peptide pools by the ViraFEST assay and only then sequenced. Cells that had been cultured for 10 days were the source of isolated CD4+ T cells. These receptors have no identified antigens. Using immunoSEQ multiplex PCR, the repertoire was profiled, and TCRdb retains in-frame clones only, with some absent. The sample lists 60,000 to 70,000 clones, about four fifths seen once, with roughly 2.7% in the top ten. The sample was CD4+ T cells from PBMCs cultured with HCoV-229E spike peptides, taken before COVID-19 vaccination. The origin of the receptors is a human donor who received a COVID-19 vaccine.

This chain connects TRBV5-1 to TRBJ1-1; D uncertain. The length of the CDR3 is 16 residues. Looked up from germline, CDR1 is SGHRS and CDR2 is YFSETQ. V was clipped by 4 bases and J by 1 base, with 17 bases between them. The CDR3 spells CASSKDPGPRNTEAFF. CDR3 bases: TGCGCCAGCAGCAAAGACCCCGGGCCGAGGAACACTGAAGCTTTCTTT.

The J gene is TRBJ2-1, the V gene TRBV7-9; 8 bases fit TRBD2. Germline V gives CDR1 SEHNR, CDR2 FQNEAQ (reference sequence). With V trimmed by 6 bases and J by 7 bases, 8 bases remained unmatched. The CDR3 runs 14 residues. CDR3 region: CASSPSGGVNEQFF. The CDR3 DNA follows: TGTGCCAGCAGTCCCTCCGGGGGGGTGAATGAGCAGTTCTTC.

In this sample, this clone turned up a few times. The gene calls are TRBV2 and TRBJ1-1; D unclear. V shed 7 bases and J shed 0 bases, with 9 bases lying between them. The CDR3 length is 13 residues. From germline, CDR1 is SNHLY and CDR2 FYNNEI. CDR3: CASIGQMNTEAFF. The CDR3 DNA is TGTGCCAGCATTGGCCAGATGAACACTGAAGCTTTCTTT.

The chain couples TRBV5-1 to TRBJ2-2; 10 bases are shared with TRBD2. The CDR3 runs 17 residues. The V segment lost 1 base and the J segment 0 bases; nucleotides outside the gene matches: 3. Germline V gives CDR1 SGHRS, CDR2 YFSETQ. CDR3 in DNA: TGCGCCAGCAGCTTGCTAGCGGGGGATCCGAACACCGGGGAGCTGTTTTTT. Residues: CASSLLAGDPNTGELFF.

CDR3 DNA: TGTGCCAGCAGTCCGACTTCCGGTCAGCCCCAGCATTTT. Protein sequence: CASSPTSGQPQHF. V is TRBV27 and J is TRBJ1-5; D remains unclear. CDR1 is MNHEY and CDR2 is SMNVEV in the germline V gene (reference sequence). The ends were cut back, 5 bases at V and 6 bases at J, with 11 bases in the middle. This CDR3 comprises 13 residues.

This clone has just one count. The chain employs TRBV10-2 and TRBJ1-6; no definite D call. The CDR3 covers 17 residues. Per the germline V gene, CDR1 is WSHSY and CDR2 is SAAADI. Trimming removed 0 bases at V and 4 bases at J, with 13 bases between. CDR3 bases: TGCGCCAGCAGTGAGTCTCTCGTCCGAGTTTATAATTCACCCCTCCACTTT. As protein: CASSESLVRVYNSPLHF.

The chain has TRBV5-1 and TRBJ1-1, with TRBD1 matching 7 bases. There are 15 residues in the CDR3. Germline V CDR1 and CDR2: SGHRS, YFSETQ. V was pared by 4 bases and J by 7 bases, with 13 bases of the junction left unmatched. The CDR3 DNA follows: TGCGCCAGCAGCGTTGATTCTAGGGGGCCAAATGAAGCTTTCTTT. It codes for CASSVDSRGPNEAFF.

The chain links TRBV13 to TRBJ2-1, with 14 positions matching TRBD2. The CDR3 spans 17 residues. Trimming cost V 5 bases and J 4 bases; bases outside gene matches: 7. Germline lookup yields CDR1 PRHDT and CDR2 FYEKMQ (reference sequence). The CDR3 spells CASSLGLAGGGYNEQFF. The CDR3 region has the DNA TGTGCCAGCAGCCTTGGACTAGCGGGGGGCGGTTACAATGAGCAGTTCTTC.

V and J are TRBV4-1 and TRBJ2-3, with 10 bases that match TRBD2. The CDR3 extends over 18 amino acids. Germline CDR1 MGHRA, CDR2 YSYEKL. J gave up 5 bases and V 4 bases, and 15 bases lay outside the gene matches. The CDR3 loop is CASSPLQAGTSARDTQYF. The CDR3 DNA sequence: TGCGCCAGCAGCCCGTTACAGGCCGGGACTAGCGCGAGAGATACGCAGTATTTT.

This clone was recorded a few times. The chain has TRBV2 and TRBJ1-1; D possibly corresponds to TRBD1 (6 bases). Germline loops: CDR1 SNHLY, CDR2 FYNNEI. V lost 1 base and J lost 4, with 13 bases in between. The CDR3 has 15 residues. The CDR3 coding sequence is TGTGCCAGCAGTGAAGTTCGGGCAGGGGTCACTGAAGCTTTCTTT. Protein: CASSEVRAGVTEAFF.

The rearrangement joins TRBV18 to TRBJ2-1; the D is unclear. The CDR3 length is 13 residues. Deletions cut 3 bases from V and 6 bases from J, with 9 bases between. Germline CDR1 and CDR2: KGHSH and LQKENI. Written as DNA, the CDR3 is TGTGCCAGCTCACCGGGCTTGGGCAATGAGCAGTTCTTC. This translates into CASSPGLGNEQFF.

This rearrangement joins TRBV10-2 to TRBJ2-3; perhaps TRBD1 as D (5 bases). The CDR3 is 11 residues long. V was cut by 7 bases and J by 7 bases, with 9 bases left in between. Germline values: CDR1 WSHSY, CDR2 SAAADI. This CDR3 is CASKDIYTQYF. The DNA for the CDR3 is TGCGCCAGCAAGGACATCTATACGCAGTATTTT.

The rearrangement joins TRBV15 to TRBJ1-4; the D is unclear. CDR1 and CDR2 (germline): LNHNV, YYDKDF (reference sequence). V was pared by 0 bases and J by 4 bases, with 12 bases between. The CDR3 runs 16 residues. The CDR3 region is CATSRDNGPYNEKLFF. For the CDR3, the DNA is TGTGCCACCAGCAGAGATAACGGACCGTATAATGAAAAACTGTTTTTT.

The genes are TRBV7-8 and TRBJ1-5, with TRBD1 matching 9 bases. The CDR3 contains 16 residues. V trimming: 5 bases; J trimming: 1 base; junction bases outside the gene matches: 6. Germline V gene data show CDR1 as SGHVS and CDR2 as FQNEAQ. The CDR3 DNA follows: TGTGCCAGCAGCCTACAGGGGGCCATAAGCAATCAGCCCCAGCATTTT. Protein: CASSLQGAISNQPQHF.

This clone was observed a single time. Here the CDR3 DNA reads TGCAGTGCTAGTGACGTCGGGGGGGCCGGGGAGACCCAGTACTTC. Translating it yields CSASDVGGAGETQYF. The chain couples TRBV20-1 to TRBJ2-5, with 8 nucleotides matching TRBD2. The CDR3 extends over 15 amino acids. From germline, CDR1 is DFQATT and CDR2 SNEGSKA (reference sequence). V shed 3 bases and J 5 bases; nucleotides not matched to a gene: 11.

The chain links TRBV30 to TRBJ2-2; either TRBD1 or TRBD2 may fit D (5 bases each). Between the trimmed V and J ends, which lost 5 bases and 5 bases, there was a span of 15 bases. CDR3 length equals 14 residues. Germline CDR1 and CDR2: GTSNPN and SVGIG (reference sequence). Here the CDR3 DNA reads TGTGCCTGGGGTGAGGGGATAAGTACCGGGGAGCTGTTTTTT. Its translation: CAWGEGISTGELFF.

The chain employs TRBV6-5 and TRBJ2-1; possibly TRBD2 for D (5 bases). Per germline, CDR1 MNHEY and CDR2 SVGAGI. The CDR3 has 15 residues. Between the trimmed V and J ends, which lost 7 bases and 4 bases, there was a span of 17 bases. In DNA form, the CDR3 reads TGTGCCAGCACTATAATCGCCGGAGGTTACAATGAGCAGTTCTTC. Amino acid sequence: CASTIIAGGYNEQFF.

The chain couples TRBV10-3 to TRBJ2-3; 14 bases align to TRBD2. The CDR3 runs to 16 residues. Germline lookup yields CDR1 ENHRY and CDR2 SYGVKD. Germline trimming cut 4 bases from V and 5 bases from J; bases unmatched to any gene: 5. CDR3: CAISGPGLAGVDTQYF. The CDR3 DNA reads TGTGCCATCAGTGGTCCGGGACTAGCGGGGGTAGATACGCAGTATTTT.

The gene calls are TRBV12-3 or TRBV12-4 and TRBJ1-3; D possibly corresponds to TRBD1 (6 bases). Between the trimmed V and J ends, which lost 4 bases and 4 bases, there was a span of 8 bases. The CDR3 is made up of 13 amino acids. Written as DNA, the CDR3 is TGTGCCAGCAGTTGGACAGACGGAAACACCATATATTTT. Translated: CASSWTDGNTIYF.

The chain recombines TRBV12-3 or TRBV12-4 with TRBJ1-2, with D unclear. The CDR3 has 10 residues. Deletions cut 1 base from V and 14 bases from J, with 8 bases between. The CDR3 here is CASSLGPVTF. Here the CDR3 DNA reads TGTGCCAGCAGTTTAGGTCCCGTAACCTTC.

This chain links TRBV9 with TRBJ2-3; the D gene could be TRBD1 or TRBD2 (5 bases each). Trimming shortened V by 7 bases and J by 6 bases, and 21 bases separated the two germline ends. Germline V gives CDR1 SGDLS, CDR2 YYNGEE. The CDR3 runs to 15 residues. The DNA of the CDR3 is TGTGCCAGCGCTCTAGAGGGACGGGGATGGGATACGCAGTATTTT. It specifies CASALEGRGWDTQYF.

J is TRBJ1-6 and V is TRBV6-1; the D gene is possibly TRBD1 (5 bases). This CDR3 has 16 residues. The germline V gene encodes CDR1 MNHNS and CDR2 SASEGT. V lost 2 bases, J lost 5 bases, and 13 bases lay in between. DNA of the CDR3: TGTGCCAGCAGTGAACCTTGGGGCGCCAATAATTCACCCCTCCACTTT. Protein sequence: CASSEPWGANNSPLHF.

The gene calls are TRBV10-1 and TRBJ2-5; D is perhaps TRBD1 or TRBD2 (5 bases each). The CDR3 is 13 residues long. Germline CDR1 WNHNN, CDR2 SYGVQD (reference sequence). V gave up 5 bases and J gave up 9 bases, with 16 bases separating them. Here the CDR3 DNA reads TGCGCCAGCAGTCCCGGGACCTTCGAAGCCCAGTACTTC. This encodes CASSPGTFEAQYF.

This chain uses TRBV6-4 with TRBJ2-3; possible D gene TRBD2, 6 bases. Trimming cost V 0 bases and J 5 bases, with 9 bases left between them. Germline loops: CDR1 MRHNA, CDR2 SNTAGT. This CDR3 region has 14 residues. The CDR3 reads CASSDSWEVDTQYF. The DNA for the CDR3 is TGTGCCAGCAGTGACTCGTGGGAGGTAGATACGCAGTATTTT.

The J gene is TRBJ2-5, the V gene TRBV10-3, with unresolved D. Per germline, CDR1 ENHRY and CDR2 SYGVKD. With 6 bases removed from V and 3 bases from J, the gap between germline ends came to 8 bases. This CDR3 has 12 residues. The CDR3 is CAISLTEETQYF. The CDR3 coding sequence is TGTGCCATCAGCCTGACCGAAGAGACCCAGTACTTC.

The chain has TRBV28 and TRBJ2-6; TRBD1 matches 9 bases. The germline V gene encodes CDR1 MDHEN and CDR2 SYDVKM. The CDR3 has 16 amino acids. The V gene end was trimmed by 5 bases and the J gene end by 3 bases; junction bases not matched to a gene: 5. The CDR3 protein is CASSTGGAVGANVLTF. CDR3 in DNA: TGTGCCAGCAGTACAGGGGGCGCGGTTGGGGCCAACGTCCTGACTTTC.

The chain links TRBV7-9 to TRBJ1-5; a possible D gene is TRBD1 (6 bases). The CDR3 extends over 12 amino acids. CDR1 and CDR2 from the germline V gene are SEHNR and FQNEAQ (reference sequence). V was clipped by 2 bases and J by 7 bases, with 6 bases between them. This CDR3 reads CASSLTGQPQHF. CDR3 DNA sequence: TGTGCCAGCAGCTTAACAGGGCAGCCCCAGCATTTT.